This T cell receptor beta chain was sequenced during a study of shared clonotypes between healthy human individuals. General study findings and limits: Represented diversity, genetic and exposure-history alike, was limited by few donors. Clonotype sharing among donors, it was expected, would be affected by sequencing depth. Only blood samples were collected, and tissue repertoires likely differ.

As for this clone: No antigen is known for it.

Original analysis: ImmunoSEQ supplied junction-only sequences lacking quality scores, so filtering was different. The table came from immunoSEQ multiplex PCR; TCRdb's copy has only in-frame clones and leaves some out. The V and J calls and clone size are taken from that table; D and trimming were inferred from the DNA. This table has 2.3 million or so clones, about 92% appearing once. The CDR3 consists of 16 residues. The V and J ends lost 8 bases and 0 bases, in that order; junction bases with no gene match: 10. Germline V CDR1 and CDR2: KGHSH, LQKENI. This clonotype originated in a man aged 18 to 30 in good health. Some clones in this sample may be carry-over from other donors' samples. The chain uses TRBV18 and TRBJ1-2; 9 positions agree with TRBD1. Specimen: naive CD4+ T cells from PBMCs. Subset noted: CD45RA+ positively selected. CDR3: CASAAGQGNANYGYTF. CDR3 bases: TGTGCCAGCGCAGCCGGACAGGGGAATGCTAACTATGGCTACACCTTC.